This T cell receptor beta chain is drawn from a study of blood T cell repertoires in COVID-19. Germline V gene lookup returns CDR1 MNHEY and CDR2 SMNVEV (reference sequence). This CDR3 has 11 residues. V lost 9 bases, J lost 8 bases, and 5 bases stayed unmatched. The table came from immunoSEQ multiplex PCR; TCRdb's copy has only in-frame clones and leaves some out. The repertoire consists of about 50,000 clones, with 79% occurring once and the leading ten covering about 25%. Sequenced sample: peripheral blood. This receptor was obtained from a man in his 70s with acute or convalescent COVID-19. The V call is TRBV27, the J call TRBJ1-2, with TRBD1 identical over 8 bases. CDR3 in amino acids: CARSDRAGYTF. CDR3 nucleotides: TGTGCCAGATCGGACAGGGCCGGCTACACCTTC.